This T cell receptor beta chain was recorded in a study of blood T cell repertoires in COVID-19. Trimming removed 3 bases at V and 2 bases at J, with 13 bases between. From germline, CDR1 is DFQATT and CDR2 SNEGSKA (reference sequence). CDR3 length: 14 amino acids. Sequencing used immunoSEQ multiplex PCR; TCRdb keeps in-frame clones, though not all of them. The data contain fewer than 250,000 clones, 80% to 90% of them seen just once; the ten biggest clones take up 2.5%. The specimen sequenced was peripheral blood. The chain recombines TRBV20-1 with TRBJ1-1; the D gene is possibly TRBD1 (5 bases). The source is a woman aged 40 to 55 with active or convalescent COVID-19. CDR3 sequence: CSASGTYGNTEAFF. Written as DNA, the CDR3 is TGCAGTGCTAGTGGGACTTATGGAAACACTGAAGCTTTCTTT.